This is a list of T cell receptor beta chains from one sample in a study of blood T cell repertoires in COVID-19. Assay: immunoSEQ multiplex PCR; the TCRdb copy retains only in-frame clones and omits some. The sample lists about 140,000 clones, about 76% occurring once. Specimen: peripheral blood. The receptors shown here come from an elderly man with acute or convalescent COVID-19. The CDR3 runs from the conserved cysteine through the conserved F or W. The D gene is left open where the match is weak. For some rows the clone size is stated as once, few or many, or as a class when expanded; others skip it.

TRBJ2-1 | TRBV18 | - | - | CASSPPSYNEQFF | TGTGCCAGCTCACCACCGAGTTACAATGAGCAGTTCTTC
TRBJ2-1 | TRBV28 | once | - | CASSFPLASRGQFF | TGTGCCAGCAGTTTCCCCCTTGCTAGCAGGGGGCAGTTCTTC
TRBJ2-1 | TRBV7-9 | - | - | CASSSGVYNEQFF | TGTGCCAGCAGTTCGGGAGTTTACAATGAGCAGTTCTTC
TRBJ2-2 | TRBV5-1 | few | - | CASSLGDTNTGELFF | TGCGCCAGCAGCTTGGGGGACACGAACACCGGGGAGCTGTTTTTT
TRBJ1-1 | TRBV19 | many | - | CASSIQGVPSEAFF | TGTGCCAGTAGTATACAGGGCGTACCTTCTGAAGCTTTCTTT
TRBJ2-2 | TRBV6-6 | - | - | CASSSLRGGSGELFF | TGTGCCAGCAGCTCCCTGAGGGGGGGCTCCGGGGAGCTGTTTTTT
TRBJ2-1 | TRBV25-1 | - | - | CASRPPGLAEQFF | TGTGCCAGCAGGCCACCAGGGCTGGCTGAGCAGTTCTTC
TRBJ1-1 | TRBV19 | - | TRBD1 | CASSMGTGRNTEAFF | TGTGCCAGTAGTATGGGGACAGGCCGGAACACTGAAGCTTTCTTT
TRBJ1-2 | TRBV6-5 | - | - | CASTATRGAYGYTF | TGTGCCAGCACCGCCACGCGGGGAGCCTATGGCTACACCTTC
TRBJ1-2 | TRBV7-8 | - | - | CASSLRSAGPTPYGYTF | TGTGCCAGCAGCTTAAGGTCGGCAGGCCCCACACCCTATGGCTACACCTTC
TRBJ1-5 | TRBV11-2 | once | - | CASSLGRDQPQHF | TGTGCCAGCAGCTTGGGGAGGGATCAGCCCCAGCATTTT
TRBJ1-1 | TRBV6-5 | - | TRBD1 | CASSYGTGTNTEAFF | TGTGCCAGCAGCTACGGGACAGGGACGAACACTGAAGCTTTCTTT
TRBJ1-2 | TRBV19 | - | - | CASSMGDEGFSPYGYTF | TGTGCCAGTAGTATGGGAGACGAAGGGTTCTCCCCATATGGCTACACCTTC
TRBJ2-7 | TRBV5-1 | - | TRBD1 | CASSPAGTGVEQYF | TGCGCCAGCAGCCCCGCGGGGACAGGGGTCGAGCAGTACTTC
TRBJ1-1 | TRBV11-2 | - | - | CASSQGGGNTEAFF | TGTGCCAGCAGCCAAGGGGGTGGGAACACTGAAGCTTTCTTT
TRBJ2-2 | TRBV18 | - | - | CASSPNRATGELFF | TGTGCCAGCTCACCAAACAGGGCCACCGGGGAGCTGTTTTTT